Sequencing of this T cell receptor beta chain was carried out in a study of early T cells in non-severe SARS-CoV-2 infection. Study overall: RNA in bulk from unsorted whole blood was sequenced, and chains were unpaired.

Study-level results: Anti-spike CD8 specificities were favored by VDJdb matching, whose results missed private and CD4 specificities.

Germline lookup yields CDR1 GTSNPN and CDR2 SVGIG (reference sequence). Trimming took 5 bases from V and 7 from J; bases not matched to a gene: 9. CDR3 length: 13 amino acids. This clonotype has a count of ten or more. Its antigen is currently unknown. The TCR library protocol was used to attach unique molecular identifiers. These identifiers were attached to individual cDNA molecules. Each CDR3 protein is one row after TCRdb ran MiXCR on the 5' RACE reads. The data contain 90,000 to 130,000 distinct CDR3 sequences, about 12% of them seen just once; the ten biggest clones take up 3% to 3.5%. This TCR derives from an adult who was a healthcare worker with PCR-confirmed SARS-CoV-2 infection or an uninfected control (not recorded which). Sequenced sample: whole blood. This sequence joins TRBV30 and TRBJ2-7, with TRBD2 matching over 9 bases. This chain's CDR3 is CAWGTSFREEQYF. The CDR3 DNA reads TGTGCCTGGGGGACTAGCTTTCGGGAGGAGCAGTACTTC.